A single sample gave rise to the 27 T cell receptor beta chains below, sequenced in a study of T cells in Graves' hyperthyroidism and ophthalmopathy. The source material, RNA transcripts, was used to amplify TCR beta CDR3 regions. The TCR CDR3 first-round RT-PCR relied on the HTBI primer set. TCRdb re-analysed the multiplex PCR reads in MiXCR, keeping a single row per CDR3 protein. The sample carries a few hundred thousand distinct CDR3 sequences, approximately 44% recorded once. The sequencing sample was made of peripheral blood or thyroid tissue (not recorded which). The receptors come from an adult woman with Graves' disease, either hyperthyroidism or ophthalmopathy (not recorded which).

This clonotype appeared many times. The genes are TRBV27 and TRBJ1-2; a possible D gene is TRBD1 (6 bases). CDR3 length: 14 residues. Germline V gene data show CDR1 as MNHEY and CDR2 as SMNVEV (reference sequence). Trimming removed 2 bases from V and 2 bases from J, with 9 bases in between. This CDR3 reads CASSLNRVNYGYTF. As DNA, the CDR3 is TGTGCCAGCAGTTTAAACAGGGTAAACTATGGCTACACCTTC.

A word on this clonotype: This may be a read error, as it is one base from a much larger clone. The genes are TRBV6-6 and TRBJ2-5; no clear D. This CDR3 comprises 14 residues. CDR1 MNHNY and CDR2 SVGAGI come from the germline V gene (reference sequence). The CDR3 DNA reads TGTGCCAGCCTGGGTTGGAACAGCAAAGAGACCCAGTGCTTC. This translates into CASLGWNSKETQCF.

This clonotype has at least ten counts. The V and J genes are TRBV7-9 and TRBJ1-1, with TRBD1 as a possible D gene (6 bases). The V gene's germline CDR1 is SEHNR and CDR2 FQNEAQ (reference sequence). V lost 3 bases, J lost 8 bases, and 25 bases lay in between. The CDR3 is made up of 17 amino acids. CDR3 in DNA: TGTGCCAGCAGCTTTAGGGGGTACCCGGGCTCACATTTGGAAGCTTTCTTT. It specifies CASSFRGYPGSHLEAFF.

The chain employs TRBV24-1 and TRBJ2-3; the match to TRBD2 covers 9 bases. The CDR3 consists of 16 residues. The J segment lost 6 bases and the V segment lost 3 bases, leaving 9 bases of the junction unmatched. The germline V gene has CDR1 KGHDR and CDR2 SFDVKD. CDR3 residues: CATSDRPGLAADTQYF. The CDR3 DNA reads as TGTGCCACCAGTGATCGTCCGGGACTAGCCGCCGATACGCAGTATTTT.

V usage is TRBV14 and J usage is TRBJ2-5; D is perhaps TRBD2 (6 bases). In germline, CDR1 is SGHDN, CDR2 FVKESK. Trimming took off 2 bases at V and 2 bases at J, with 12 bases between the two ends. The CDR3 length is 15 residues. CDR3 DNA: TGTGCCAGCAGCCAACTCATGGCGGGACAAGAGACCCAGTACTTC. Its protein is CASSQLMAGQETQYF.

This clonotype appeared many times. The chain couples TRBV4-2 to TRBJ2-5, with TRBD1 matching 8 bases. V trimming: 4 bases; J trimming: 5 bases; junction bases outside the gene matches: 6. The germline V gene encodes CDR1 LGHNA and CDR2 YNFKEQ. There are 14 residues in the CDR3. The CDR3 DNA follows: TGTGCCAGCAGCCCGCAGGGGGCCGGGGAGACCCAGTACTTC. Its translation is CASSPQGAGETQYF.

This clonotype was seen repeatedly, ten times or more. The chain couples TRBV6-5 to TRBJ2-5; no firm D call. Trimming took off 4 bases at V and 5 bases at J, with 17 bases between the two ends. The length of the CDR3 is 15 residues. Germline V gene lookup returns CDR1 MNHEY and CDR2 SVGAGI. CDR3 in amino acids: CASSFEQTLGETQYF. CDR3 bases: TGTGCCAGCAGTTTTGAACAGACCCTAGGGGAGACCCAGTACTTC.

This chain's CDR3 is CASTRGHNSPLHF. CDR3 coding DNA: TGTGCCAGTACCCGGGGACATAATTCACCCCTCCACTTT. This rearrangement joins TRBV30 to TRBJ1-6; tentatively, D is TRBD1 (5 bases). This CDR3 contains 13 residues. V lost 8 bases and J lost 5, with 13 bases in between. Germline V CDR1 and CDR2: GTSNPN, SVGIG (reference sequence).

The chain combines TRBV5-6 with TRBJ1-5, with a possible D match to TRBD1 (5 bases). V dropped 1 base and J dropped 11 bases, with 16 bases sitting between them. Germline values: CDR1 SGHDT, CDR2 YYEEEE. The CDR3 loop spans 14 amino acids. The CDR3 coding sequence is TGTGCCAGCAGCTTGCGTGGGACGGGGGAGACCCAGCATTTT. Amino acid sequence: CASSLRGTGETQHF. The whole variable domain, filled in from reference TRBV5-6 and TRBJ1-5, reads DAGVTQSPTHLIKTRGQQVTLRCSPKSGHDTVSWYQQALGQGPQFIFQYYEEEERQRGNFPDRFSGHQFPNYSSELNVNALLLGDSALYLCASSLRGTGETQHFGDGTRLSIL.

The rearrangement joins TRBV7-2 to TRBJ1-4, with a possible D match to TRBD1 (5 bases). CDR1 and CDR2 from the germline V gene are SGHTA and FQGNSA. Trimming removed 5 bases from V and 4 bases from J, with 20 bases in between. The CDR3 loop spans 17 amino acids. CDR3 sequence (DNA): TGTGCCAGCAGCATACAAGGCTTCCGTGGGGGTAATGAAAAACTGTTTTTT. Its translation is CASSIQGFRGGNEKLFF.

This clonotype was found many times. V gene TRBV25-1 combines with J gene TRBJ2-6; perhaps TRBD1 as D (6 bases). The ends were cut back, 3 bases at V and 0 bases at J, with 9 bases in the middle. Germline V gene data show CDR1 as MGHDK and CDR2 as SYGVNS. The length of the CDR3 is 16 residues. CDR3 sequence: CASSDYRDSGANVLTF. CDR3 in DNA: TGTGCCAGCAGTGACTACAGGGACTCTGGGGCCAACGTCCTGACTTTC.

This chain uses TRBV9 with TRBJ1-3, with D unclear. The germline V gene encodes CDR1 SGDLS and CDR2 YYNGEE. The CDR3 consists of 11 residues. V gave up 4 bases and J gave up 8 bases, with 7 bases separating them. CDR3 sequence (DNA): TGTGCCAGCAGCTCCCTCGACACCATATATTTT. Translating it yields CASSSLDTIYF.

CDR3 sequence reads: CASSLAGRSGANVLTF. The CDR3, as DNA: TGTGCCAGCAGCTTAGCGGGACGCTCTGGGGCCAACGTCCTGACTTTC. The J gene is TRBJ2-6, the V gene TRBV7-2; D may correspond to TRBD1 or TRBD2 (5 bases each). In germline, CDR1 is SGHTA, CDR2 FQGNSA. CDR3 length: 16 amino acids. V was cut by 0 bases and J by 0 bases, with 6 bases left in between.

The chain recombines TRBV25-1 with TRBJ2-7; D gene uncertain. The CDR3 has 11 residues. Germline CDR1 MGHDK, CDR2 SYGVNS. The CDR3 sequence is CAAGTYYEQYF. CDR3 DNA sequence: TGTGCGGCCGGTACCTATTACGAGCAGTACTTC.

V is TRBV2 and J is TRBJ1-6; TRBD1 matches at 10 bases. The CDR3 runs to 13 residues. Germline CDR1 is SNHLY and CDR2 is FYNNEI. Trimming cost V 11 bases and J 7 bases; bases outside gene matches: 5. This chain's CDR3 is CAGLTGGNSPLHF. For the CDR3, the DNA is TGTGCCGGCCTGACAGGGGGCAATTCACCCCTCCACTTT.

The chain carries TRBV7-8 and TRBJ1-6; 7 positions agree with TRBD1. The CDR3 sequence is 14 residues long. V was pared by 3 bases and J by 9 bases, with 5 bases of the junction left unmatched. Germline loops: CDR1 SGHVS, CDR2 FQNEAQ. The CDR3 loop reads CASSFKGAPSPLHF. In nucleotides, the CDR3 is TGTGCCAGCAGCTTTAAGGGGGCGCCTTCACCCCTCCACTTT. The complete variable domain, with remaining parts taken from reference TRBV7-8 and TRBJ1-6, reads GAGVSQSPRYKVAKRGQDVALRCDPISGHVSLFWYQQALGQGPEFLTYFQNEAQLDKSGLPSDRFFAERPEGSVSTLKIQRTQQEDSAVYLCASSFKGAPSPLHFGNGTRLTVT.

There are a few counts of this clonotype. A read error may be the cause here, since a much bigger clone is one base away. This rearrangement joins TRBV2 to TRBJ1-5; D not certain. V gave up 3 bases and J gave up 4 bases, with 10 bases separating them. CDR1 SNHLY and CDR2 FYNNEI come from the germline V gene. The CDR3 contains 14 residues. Here the CDR3 reads CASSDVPLNQPQHF. The CDR3 DNA follows: TGTGCCAGCAGTGATGTGCCCTTAAATCAGCCCCAGCATTTT.

Only a few counts were recorded for this clonotype. The chain employs TRBV29-1 and TRBJ2-2; the D gene could be TRBD1 or TRBD2 (7 bases each). V dropped 7 bases and J dropped 7 bases, with 19 bases sitting between them. CDR3 length: 14 residues. Germline assignment: CDR1 SQVTM and CDR2 ANQGSEA. The CDR3 coding sequence is TGCAGCGCCCGAGGGAGGGGGCGTAGCGGGGAGCTGTTTTTT. Translation: CSARGRGRSGELFF.

The chain links TRBV7-2 to TRBJ2-7, with 7 bases fitting TRBD1. Trimming took 8 bases from V and 7 from J; bases not matched to a gene: 11. The CDR3 has 13 residues. CDR1 and CDR2 (germline): SGHTA, FQGNSA. CDR3 amino acids: CASAGTAGWEQYF. The CDR3 DNA reads as TGTGCCAGCGCTGGGACAGCAGGTTGGGAGCAGTACTTC.

This clonotype was seen many times. J is TRBJ2-7 and V is TRBV6-5; D may be TRBD2 (6 bases). Germline V gene data show CDR1 as MNHEY and CDR2 as SVGAGI. The germline V and J ends were trimmed by 2 bases and 6 bases, with 11 bases remaining between them. The CDR3 length is 13 residues. The CDR3 DNA follows: TGTGCCAGCAGTTACAGGGAGGATCGCGAGCAGTACTTC. Protein product: CASSYREDREQYF.

This clonotype was observed many times. The V call is TRBV7-9, the J call TRBJ2-5, with D tentatively TRBD2 (6 bases). The CDR3 is 15 residues long. The V and J ends lost 5 bases and 2 bases respectively, with 15 bases between them. Germline V gene lookup returns CDR1 SEHNR and CDR2 FQNEAQ (reference sequence). CDR3 in DNA: TGTGCCAGCAGCCGTCGGGACTGGAAGCAAGAGACCCAGTACTTC. Translated: CASSRRDWKQETQYF.

The rearrangement uses TRBV29-1 and TRBJ2-3; D uncertain. Germline V gene lookup returns CDR1 SQVTM and CDR2 ANQGSEA. The CDR3 has 12 amino acids. V lost 5 bases and J lost 6, with 12 bases in between. The CDR3 spells CSVPSMADTQYF. In DNA form, the CDR3 reads TGCAGCGTTCCCTCTATGGCCGATACGCAGTATTTT.

This clonotype was seen many times. Relative to the germline gene, one junction end is altered; a read error may explain this. The V gene is TRBV3-1, the J gene TRBJ1-1; D not resolved. Germline V gene data show CDR1 as LGHDT and CDR2 as YNNKEL (reference sequence). The length of the CDR3 is 12 residues. The CDR3 DNA reads as TGTGCCAGCAGACAAGACGGGACTGAAGCTTTCTTT. As protein: CASRQDGTEAFF.

The rearrangement links TRBV28 to TRBJ2-7, with D tentatively TRBD2 (5 bases). V shed 3 bases and J shed 5 bases, with 14 bases lying between them. CDR1 and CDR2 from the germline V gene are MDHEN and SYDVKM. The CDR3 loop spans 14 amino acids. The CDR3 is CASSLAATRNEQYF. The CDR3 DNA sequence: TGTGCCAGCAGTTTGGCCGCCACTAGAAACGAGCAGTACTTC.

This clonotype came up many times. This rearrangement joins TRBV15 to TRBJ1-1, with 10 bases fitting TRBD1. V trimming: 3 bases; J trimming: 7 bases; junction bases outside the gene matches: 5. CDR1 and CDR2 (germline): LNHNV, YYDKDF (reference sequence). The CDR3 has 14 residues. This CDR3 is CATSRETGGYEAFF. The CDR3 coding sequence is TGTGCCACCAGCAGGGAGACAGGGGGCTATGAAGCTTTCTTT.

In this sample, this clonotype turned up once. The CDR3 reads CASSLTGTTDTQYF. For the CDR3, the DNA is TGTGCCAGCAGCTTAACCGGGACTACAGATACGCAGTATTTT. The J gene is TRBJ2-3, the V gene TRBV11-1; weak D call: TRBD2 (6 bases). Trimming took off 2 bases at V and 3 bases at J, with 9 bases between the two ends. The CDR3 runs to 14 residues. Germline-derived CDR1 and CDR2 are SGHAT and FQDESV (reference sequence).

This clonotype was seen repeatedly, ten times or more. This sequence joins TRBV5-1 and TRBJ1-4; D gene unclear. The CDR3 loop spans 14 amino acids. Trimming stripped 0 bases from V and 4 bases from J, with 7 bases between. Per the germline V gene, CDR1 is SGHRS and CDR2 is YFSETQ. The CDR3 DNA reads as TGCGCCAGCAGCTTGGGGGCAGTTAATGAAAAACTGTTTTTT. It is translated as CASSLGAVNEKLFF.